The sequence of this TCR beta chain was determined in a study of shared clonotypes between healthy human individuals. Study summary: Every donor yielded three CD4 naive, three CD4 memory, two CD8 naive and one CD8 memory plate.

The V gene end was trimmed by 7 bases and the J gene end by 3 bases; junction bases not matched to a gene: 5. This CDR3 has 15 residues. Germline loops: CDR1 MNHEY, CDR2 SVGAGI. Comment on this clone: The antigen is unknown.

Study-wide points: A few donors showed sharing of around 5.3% of naive CD4 clonotypes. Clonotype sharing among donors was thought likely to change with sequencing depth.

Across several immunoSEQ plates, the genomic DNA of each subset was split evenly. Libraries were prepared by immunoSEQ multiplex PCR; TCRdb keeps only in-frame clonotypes and omits some of them. The data show approximately 840,000 clones, with 96% seen just once and about 0.25% held by the top ten. Cells designated naive CD8 were CD45RO-negative and were positively selected for CCR7, with terminally differentiated effector memory CD45RA+ cells excluded. The sequence was obtained from a man aged 25-45 years in good health. This chain joins TRBV6-5 and TRBJ1-4; TRBD1 matches 10 bases. Sequenced material: naive CD8+ T cells sorted from blood. The CDR3 loop reads CASTKTGGPNEKLFF. For the CDR3, the DNA is TGTGCCAGCACCAAGACAGGGGGCCCTAATGAAAAACTGTTTTTT.